Shown below are 22 T cell receptor beta chains from a single sample sequenced in a study of OX40 agonist ivuxolimab in advanced cancers. Assay: immunoSEQ multiplex PCR; the TCRdb copy retains only in-frame clones and omits some. Here the sample spans about 82,000 clones, approximately 87% being singletons. The sequencing used CD4+ or CD8+ T cells sorted from blood, collected in a trial of the OX40 agonist ivuxolimab. These receptors came from an adult with an advanced solid tumor such as melanoma, head and neck, liver or kidney cancer.

Details on this clone: At one boundary the junction diverges from the germline segment, which might be a read error. The chain employs TRBV7-7 and TRBJ2-1, with a weak D call TRBD2 (6 bases). This CDR3 region has 13 residues. Germline CDR1 reads SSHAT; CDR2 reads FNYEAQ (reference sequence). This chain's CDR3 is CASSLDSGGEQFF. The CDR3 region has the DNA TGTGCTAGCAGCTTAGATTCCGGGGGTGAGCAGTTCTTC.

A remark on this clone: The same CDR3 is also encoded by other DNA sequences in this sample. The chain uses TRBV9 and TRBJ2-5, with D hard to call. Per germline, CDR1 SGDLS and CDR2 YYNGEE. The CDR3 length is 14 residues. V was trimmed by 0 bases and J by 2 bases, leaving 8 bases between them. CDR3 nucleotide sequence: TGTGCCAGCAGCGTAGGTTCGTCTCAAGAGACCCAGTACTTC. Translating gives CASSVGSSQETQYF.

V usage is TRBV10-3 and J usage is TRBJ1-2; tentative D call: TRBD1 (5 bases). There are 12 residues in the CDR3. Trimming shortened V by 7 bases and J by 3 bases, and 9 bases separated the two germline ends. The germline CDR1 and CDR2 sequences are ENHRY and SYGVKD. The CDR3 sequence is CAITGGDYGYTF. The CDR3 region has the DNA TGTGCCATCACCGGGGGGGACTATGGCTACACCTTC.

The chain combines TRBV19 with TRBJ2-7; no clear D. The CDR3 has 12 amino acids. From germline, CDR1 is LNHDA and CDR2 SQIVND (reference sequence). V lost 5 bases and J lost 3, with 8 bases in between. CDR3 residues: CASSLTGYEQYF. CDR3 coding DNA: TGTGCCAGTAGTCTCACCGGCTACGAGCAGTACTTC. Supplemented by reference TRBV19 and TRBJ2-7, the full variable domain reads DGGITQSPKYLFRKEGQNVTLSCEQNLNHDAMYWYRQDPGQGLRLIYYSQIVNDFQKGDIAEGYSVSREKKESFPLTVTSAQKNPTAFYLCASSLTGYEQYFGPGTRLTVT.

The chain combines TRBV6-1 with TRBJ1-5, with D hard to call. This CDR3 region has 15 residues. V shed 3 bases and J shed 0 bases, with 9 bases lying between them. Per the germline V gene, CDR1 is MNHNS and CDR2 is SASEGT. CDR3 nucleotides: TGTGCCAGCAGTGACTACGCTTATAGCAATCAGCCCCAGCATTTT. Translated, it gives CASSDYAYSNQPQHF.

The chain combines TRBV6-1 with TRBJ1-3, with a weak D call TRBD1 (5 bases). The germline CDR1 and CDR2 sequences are MNHNS and SASEGT. The V end lost 10 bases, the J end lost 4 bases, and 14 bases lay between the germline ends. The CDR3 runs 13 residues. This CDR3 reads CATPVPGGNTIYF. The DNA for the CDR3 is TGTGCCACCCCCGTGCCAGGGGGAAACACCATATATTTT.

The chain combines TRBV6-1 with TRBJ1-3; D gene ambiguous. Trimming left V 2 bases short and J 9 bases short, with 17 bases between. Per the germline V gene, CDR1 is MNHNS and CDR2 is SASEGT. CDR3 size: 15 residues. DNA for the CDR3: TGTGCCAGCAGTGAAAGGGAGACTGGGCGGAGCACCATATATTTT. Protein sequence: CASSERETGRSTIYF.

As regards this clone: Other DNA sequences in this sample translate to the same CDR3. The gene calls are TRBV6-5 and TRBJ2-1; TRBD1 is a possible D gene (6 bases). CDR3 length equals 13 residues. With 6 bases removed from V and 2 bases from J, the gap between germline ends came to 8 bases. In germline, CDR1 is MNHEY, CDR2 SVGAGI. For the CDR3, the DNA is TGTGCCAGCAGGGACAGAACCTACAATGAGCAGTTCTTC. Its protein product is CASRDRTYNEQFF.

This chain joins TRBV7-9 and TRBJ1-2, with D possibly matching TRBD1 (6 bases). Germline V gene lookup returns CDR1 SEHNR and CDR2 FQNEAQ (reference sequence). V lost 5 bases to trimming and J lost 8 bases, with 12 bases between them. This CDR3 spans 12 amino acids. CDR3 amino acids: CASSRDILGYTF. The CDR3 DNA sequence: TGTGCCAGCAGCCGGGACATACTCGGCTACACCTTC.

The genes are TRBV7-3 and TRBJ2-1; D remains unclear. V lost 3 bases, J lost 5 bases, and 11 bases lay in between. This CDR3 comprises 14 residues. CDR1 and CDR2 from the germline V gene are SGHTA and FQGTGA. The CDR3 protein is CASSFEGRHNEQFF. CDR3 sequence (DNA): TGTGCCAGCAGCTTCGAAGGACGGCACAATGAGCAGTTCTTC.

The chain is built from TRBV11-2 and TRBJ2-3; TRBD1 might be the D (6 bases). Germline V gene data show CDR1 as SGHAT and CDR2 as FQNNGV. The CDR3 runs to 16 residues. V lost 1 base and J lost 3, with 14 bases in between. CDR3 sequence: CASSLGDMWGTDTQYF. In DNA form, the CDR3 reads TGTGCCAGCAGCTTAGGGGACATGTGGGGGACAGATACGCAGTATTTT.

The genes are TRBV30 and TRBJ1-2; no definite D call. The CDR3 consists of 11 residues. The V end lost 3 bases, the J end lost 8 bases, and 10 bases lay between the germline ends. Germline V gene lookup returns CDR1 GTSNPN and CDR2 SVGIG (reference sequence). The CDR3 reads CAWSGYAGYTF. The CDR3 coding sequence is TGTGCCTGGAGCGGGTACGCGGGCTACACCTTC. The full variable domain, with the rest looked up from reference TRBV30 and TRBJ1-2, is SQTIHQWPATLVQPVGSPLSLECTVEGTSNPNLYWYRQAAGRGLQLLFYSVGIGQISSEVPQNLSASRPQDRQFILSSKKLLLSDSGFYLCAWSGYAGYTFGSGTRLTVV.

This chain connects TRBV29-1 to TRBJ1-2; D is undetermined. CDR3 length: 14 amino acids. Germline assignment: CDR1 SQVTM and CDR2 ANQGSEA. V lost 0 bases and J 7 bases, leaving 15 bases between the germline ends. The CDR3 bases are TGCAGCGTTGAAGATCTAATGGGAAATCTTGGCTACACCTTC. Translated: CSVEDLMGNLGYTF.

The chain carries TRBV7-8 and TRBJ1-1; 9 nucleotides agree with TRBD1. Germline V gene sequence: CDR1 SGHVS, CDR2 FQNEAQ. J lost 5 bases, V lost 4 bases, and 14 bases had no gene match. This CDR3 is 17 amino acids long. CDR3 residues: CASSSSTGGRIRTEAFF. As DNA, the CDR3 is TGTGCCAGCAGCTCAAGCACAGGGGGCAGGATTAGGACTGAAGCTTTCTTT.

The chain has TRBV19 and TRBJ1-6, with 8 bases aligning to TRBD1. Germline V CDR1 and CDR2: LNHDA, SQIVND (reference sequence). V shed 5 bases, J shed 0 bases, and the junction held 6 bases outside the gene matches. This CDR3 is 17 amino acids long. Here the CDR3 reads CASSPRTGSSYNSPLHF. CDR3 in DNA: TGTGCCAGTAGTCCGCGGACAGGGAGCTCCTATAATTCACCCCTCCACTTT.

The V call is TRBV6-5, the J call TRBJ2-7; 9 bases agree with TRBD1. The CDR3 length is 15 residues. With V trimmed by 4 bases and J by 1 base, 5 bases remained unmatched. Per germline, CDR1 MNHEY and CDR2 SVGAGI. The DNA of the CDR3 is TGTGCCAGCAGTTCCTACAGGGGGCCATCCTACGAGCAGTACTTC. Its translation is CASSSYRGPSYEQYF.

The V gene is TRBV18, the J gene TRBJ2-1; 9 bases match TRBD1. The CDR3 is made up of 15 amino acids. V shed 5 bases and J 6 bases; nucleotides not matched to a gene: 8. Germline loops: CDR1 KGHSH, CDR2 LQKENI. The CDR3 DNA is TGTGCCAGCTCAGCGGGACAGGGCGAGGCCAATGAGCAGTTCTTC. This codes for CASSAGQGEANEQFF.

The chain recombines TRBV29-1 with TRBJ2-1; D unresolved. Germline V gene sequence: CDR1 SQVTM, CDR2 ANQGSEA. The CDR3 totals 13 residues. Trimming stripped 5 bases from V and 0 bases from J, with 8 bases between. CDR3 residues: CSVQVSSYNEQFF. CDR3 DNA sequence: TGCAGCGTTCAGGTGAGCTCCTACAATGAGCAGTTCTTC.

This chain uses TRBV5-3 with TRBJ2-4; 8 bases are a match to TRBD2. TRBV5-3 is given ORF status, its function remaining uncertain. CDR3 size: 14 residues. V lost 4 bases and J lost 7; bases outside the gene matches: 7. The CDR3 loop reads CARSVAGTRNIQYF. Written as DNA, the CDR3 is TGTGCCAGAAGCGTCGCCGGGACTAGGAACATTCAGTACTTC.

The V gene is TRBV6-5, the J gene TRBJ2-1, with D maybe TRBD2 (5 bases). Germline CDR1 is MNHEY and CDR2 is SVGAGI. With 2 bases removed from V and 9 bases from J, the gap between germline ends came to 17 bases. The length of the CDR3 is 15 residues. CDR3 nucleotide sequence: TGTGCCAGCAGTTACGGCCCGGGGAACCCTGGTGAGCAGTTCTTC. Protein product: CASSYGPGNPGEQFF.

V gene TRBV27 combines with J gene TRBJ1-5; 11 bases are shared with TRBD1. There are 16 residues in the CDR3. Germline CDR1 and CDR2: MNHEY and SMNVEV (reference sequence). The ends lost 5 bases at V and 4 bases at J; junction bases unmatched: 7. The CDR3 loop is CASSGGTGGRNQPQHF. The CDR3 DNA is TGTGCCAGCAGTGGGGGGACAGGGGGTCGGAATCAGCCCCAGCATTTT.

The V call is TRBV7-2, the J call TRBJ2-3, with 8 bases aligning to TRBD1. V lost 5 bases, J lost 1 base, and 5 bases stayed unmatched. Germline CDR1 SGHTA, CDR2 FQGNSA. CDR3 size: 15 residues. CDR3 sequence reads: CASSPRTGRTDTQYF. CDR3 coding DNA: TGTGCCAGCAGCCCAAGGACAGGGCGCACAGATACGCAGTATTTT.